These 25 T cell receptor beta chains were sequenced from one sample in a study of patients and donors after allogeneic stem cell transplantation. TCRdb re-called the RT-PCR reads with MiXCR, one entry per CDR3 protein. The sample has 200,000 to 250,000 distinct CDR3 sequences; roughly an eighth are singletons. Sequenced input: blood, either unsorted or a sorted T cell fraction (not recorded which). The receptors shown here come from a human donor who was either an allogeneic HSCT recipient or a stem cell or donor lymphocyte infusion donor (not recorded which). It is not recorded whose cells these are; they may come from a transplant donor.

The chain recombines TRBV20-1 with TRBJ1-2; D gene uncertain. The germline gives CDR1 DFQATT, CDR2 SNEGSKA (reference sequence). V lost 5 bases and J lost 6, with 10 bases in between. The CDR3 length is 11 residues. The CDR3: CSAGRTDGYTF. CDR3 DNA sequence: TGCAGTGCTGGAAGAACTGATGGCTACACCTTC.

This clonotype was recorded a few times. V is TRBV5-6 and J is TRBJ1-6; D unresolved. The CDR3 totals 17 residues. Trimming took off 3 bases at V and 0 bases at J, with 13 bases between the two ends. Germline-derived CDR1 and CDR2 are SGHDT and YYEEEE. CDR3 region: CASSSGKLLSYNSPLHF. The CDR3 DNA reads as TGTGCCAGCAGCTCCGGCAAGTTACTCTCCTATAATTCACCCCTCCACTTT.

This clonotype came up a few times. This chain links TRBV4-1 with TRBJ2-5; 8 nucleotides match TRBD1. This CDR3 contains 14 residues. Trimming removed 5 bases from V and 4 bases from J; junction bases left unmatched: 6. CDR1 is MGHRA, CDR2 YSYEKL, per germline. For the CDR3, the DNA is TGCGCCAGCAGCTATCAGACAGGGGTAGAGACCCAGTACTTC. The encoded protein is CASSYQTGVETQYF.

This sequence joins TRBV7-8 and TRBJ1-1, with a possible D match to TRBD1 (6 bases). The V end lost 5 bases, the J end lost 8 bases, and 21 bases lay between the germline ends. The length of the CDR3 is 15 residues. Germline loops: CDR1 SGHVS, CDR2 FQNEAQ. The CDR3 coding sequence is TGTGCCAGCAGCCACGCAGACAGGTTAGGTCGCGAAGCTTTCTTT. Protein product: CASSHADRLGREAFF. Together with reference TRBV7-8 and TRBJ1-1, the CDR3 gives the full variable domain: GAGVSQSPRYKVAKRGQDVALRCDPISGHVSLFWYQQALGQGPEFLTYFQNEAQLDKSGLPSDRFFAERPEGSVSTLKIQRTQQEDSAVYLCASSHADRLGREAFFGQGTRLTVV.

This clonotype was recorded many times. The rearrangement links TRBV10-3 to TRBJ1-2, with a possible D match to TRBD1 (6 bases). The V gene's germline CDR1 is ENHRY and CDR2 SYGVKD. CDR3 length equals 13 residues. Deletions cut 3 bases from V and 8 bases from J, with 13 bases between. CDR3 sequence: CAISDGTRGGYTF. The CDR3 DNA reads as TGTGCCATCAGTGATGGGACCAGGGGAGGCTACACCTTC.

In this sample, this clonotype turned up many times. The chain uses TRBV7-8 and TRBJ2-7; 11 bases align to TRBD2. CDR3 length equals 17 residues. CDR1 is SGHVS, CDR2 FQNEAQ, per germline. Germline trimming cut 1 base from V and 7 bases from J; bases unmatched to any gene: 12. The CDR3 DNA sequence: TGTGCCAGCAGCTTAGTAGGTCTAGCGGGAGGAGGACAGGAGCAGTACTTC. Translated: CASSLVGLAGGGQEQYF. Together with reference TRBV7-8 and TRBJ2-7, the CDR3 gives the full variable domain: GAGVSQSPRYKVAKRGQDVALRCDPISGHVSLFWYQQALGQGPEFLTYFQNEAQLDKSGLPSDRFFAERPEGSVSTLKIQRTQQEDSAVYLCASSLVGLAGGGQEQYFGPGTRLTVT.

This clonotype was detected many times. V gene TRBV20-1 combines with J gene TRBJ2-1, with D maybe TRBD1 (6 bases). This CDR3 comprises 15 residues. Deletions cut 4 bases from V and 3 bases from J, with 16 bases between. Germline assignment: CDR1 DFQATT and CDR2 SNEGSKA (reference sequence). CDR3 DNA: TGCAGTGCTAAAAAGACGACAGGTATCTACAATGAGCAGTTCTTC. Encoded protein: CSAKKTTGIYNEQFF.

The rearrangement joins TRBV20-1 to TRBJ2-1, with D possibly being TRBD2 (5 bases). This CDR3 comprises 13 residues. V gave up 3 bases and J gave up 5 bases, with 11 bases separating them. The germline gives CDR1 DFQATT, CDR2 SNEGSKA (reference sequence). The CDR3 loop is CSARADWDNEQFF. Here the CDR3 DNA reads TGCAGTGCTAGGGCGGACTGGGACAATGAGCAGTTCTTC.

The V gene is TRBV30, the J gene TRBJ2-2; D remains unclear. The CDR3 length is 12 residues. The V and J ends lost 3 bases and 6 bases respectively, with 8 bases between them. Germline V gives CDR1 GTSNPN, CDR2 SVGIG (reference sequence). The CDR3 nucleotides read TGTGCCTGGAGCGGTGAACCCGGGGAGCTGTTTTTT. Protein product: CAWSGEPGELFF.

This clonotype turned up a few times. The CDR3 region is CASSPTGSKTDTQYF. The CDR3 nucleotides read TGTGCCAGCAGCCCAACAGGGTCCAAGACAGATACGCAGTATTTT. V is TRBV11-2 and J is TRBJ2-3, with D tentatively TRBD1 (6 bases). CDR3 size: 15 residues. From germline, CDR1 is SGHAT and CDR2 FQNNGV. V was shortened by 5 bases and J by 3 bases, with 15 bases between the two germline ends.

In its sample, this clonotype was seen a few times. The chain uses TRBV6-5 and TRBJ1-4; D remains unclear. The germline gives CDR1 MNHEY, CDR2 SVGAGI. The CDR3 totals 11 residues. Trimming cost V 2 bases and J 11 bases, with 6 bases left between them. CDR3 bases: TGTGCCAGCAGTTACGGAAGCAAACTGTTTTTT. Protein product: CASSYGSKLFF.

Written as DNA, the CDR3 is TGTGCCAGCACCCGAGATCGGGGGGGCAATGAGCAGTTCTTC. Its protein product is CASTRDRGGNEQFF. The chain couples TRBV5-4 to TRBJ2-1; 8 bases fit TRBD2. Germline V gene lookup returns CDR1 SGHNT and CDR2 YYREEE (reference sequence). J lost 6 bases, V lost 6 bases, and 8 bases had no gene match. This CDR3 spans 14 amino acids.

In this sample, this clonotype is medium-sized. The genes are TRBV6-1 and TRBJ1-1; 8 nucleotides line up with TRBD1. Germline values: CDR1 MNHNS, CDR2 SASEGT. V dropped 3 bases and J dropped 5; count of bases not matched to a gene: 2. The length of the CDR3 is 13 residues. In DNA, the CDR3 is TGTGCCAGCAGTGACGACAGGGGAACTGAAGCTTTCTTT. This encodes CASSDDRGTEAFF.

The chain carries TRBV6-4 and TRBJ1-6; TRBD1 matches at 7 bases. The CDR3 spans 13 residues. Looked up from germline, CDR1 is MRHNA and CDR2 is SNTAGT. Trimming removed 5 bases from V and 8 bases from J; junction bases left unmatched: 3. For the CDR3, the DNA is TGTGCCAGCAGTTGGGACAGAGATTCACCCCTCCACTTT. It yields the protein CASSWDRDSPLHF.

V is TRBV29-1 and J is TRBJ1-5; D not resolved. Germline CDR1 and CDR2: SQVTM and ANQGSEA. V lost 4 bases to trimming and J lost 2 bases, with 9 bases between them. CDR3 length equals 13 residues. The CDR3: CSVASGGNQPQHF. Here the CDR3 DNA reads TGCAGCGTTGCGAGTGGGGGCAATCAGCCCCAGCATTTT.

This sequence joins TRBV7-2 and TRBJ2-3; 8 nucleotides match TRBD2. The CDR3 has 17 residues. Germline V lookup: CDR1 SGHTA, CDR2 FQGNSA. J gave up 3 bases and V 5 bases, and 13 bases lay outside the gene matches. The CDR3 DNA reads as TGTGCCAGCAGCAACATCCGGGGGGGCGCAACTACAGATACGCAGTATTTT. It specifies CASSNIRGGATTDTQYF.

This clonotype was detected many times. The CDR3 coding sequence is TGTGCCAGCAGCCAAGATCTGTGGGCTAGCGGGGGCCCGGTAGCCAAAAACATTCAGTACTTC. Protein sequence: CASSQDLWASGGPVAKNIQYF. The rearrangement links TRBV3-1 to TRBJ2-4; 10 bases map to TRBD2. The junction had 14 bases not matched to a gene; V was cut back by 0 bases and J by 0 bases. The CDR3 covers 21 residues. CDR1 and CDR2 from the germline V gene are LGHDT and YNNKEL (reference sequence).

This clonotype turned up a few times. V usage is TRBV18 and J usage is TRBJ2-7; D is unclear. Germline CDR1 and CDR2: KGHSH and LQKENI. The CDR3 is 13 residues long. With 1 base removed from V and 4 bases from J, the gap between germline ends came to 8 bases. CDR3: CASSPRAEYEQYF. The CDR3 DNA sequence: TGTGCCAGCTCACCACGGGCGGAGTACGAGCAGTACTTC.

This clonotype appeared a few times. CDR3 DNA: TGTGCCACCAGCAAGATCAGGGGTCCCCCACACAATGAGCAGTTCTTC. It encodes CATSKIRGPPHNEQFF. V and J are TRBV15 and TRBJ2-1, with D perhaps TRBD1 (6 bases). The germline V and J ends were trimmed by 4 bases and 5 bases, with 18 bases remaining between them. The germline gives CDR1 LNHNV, CDR2 YYDKDF (reference sequence). This CDR3 is 16 amino acids long. The complete variable domain, with remaining parts taken from reference TRBV15 and TRBJ2-1, reads DAMVIQNPRYQVTQFGKPVTLSCSQTLNHNVMYWYQQKSSQAPKLLFHYYDKDFNNEADTPDNFQSRRPNTSFCFLDIRSPGLGDTAMYLCATSKIRGPPHNEQFFGPGTRLTVL.

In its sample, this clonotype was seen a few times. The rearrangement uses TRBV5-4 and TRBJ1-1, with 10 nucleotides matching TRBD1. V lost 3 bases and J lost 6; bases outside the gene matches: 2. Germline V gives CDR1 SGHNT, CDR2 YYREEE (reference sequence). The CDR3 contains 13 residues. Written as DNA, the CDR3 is TGTGCCAGCAGCTGGGACAGGGGAGCTGAAGCTTTCTTT. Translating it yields CASSWDRGAEAFF.

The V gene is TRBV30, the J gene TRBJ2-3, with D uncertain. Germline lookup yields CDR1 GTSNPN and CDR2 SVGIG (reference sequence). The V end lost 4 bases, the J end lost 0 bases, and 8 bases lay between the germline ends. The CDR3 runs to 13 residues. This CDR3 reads CAWTVRSTDTQYF. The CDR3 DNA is TGTGCCTGGACGGTACGGAGCACAGATACGCAGTATTTT.

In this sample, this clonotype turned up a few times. The CDR3 reads CSASMGGSNQPQHF. The DNA for the CDR3 is TGCAGTGCTAGTATGGGGGGTAGCAATCAGCCCCAGCATTTT. The J gene is TRBJ1-5, the V gene TRBV20-1; D may be TRBD1 (5 bases). Germline V CDR1 and CDR2: DFQATT, SNEGSKA (reference sequence). Trimming shortened V by 3 bases and J by 0 bases, and 9 bases separated the two germline ends. The CDR3 spans 14 residues.

In DNA form, the CDR3 reads TGCAGTGCTAACGCCGGGAGAGTAGGCAATCAGCCCCAGCATTTT. Translation: CSANAGRVGNQPQHF. V is TRBV20-1 and J is TRBJ1-5; D unclear. The CDR3 has 15 amino acids. CDR1 DFQATT and CDR2 SNEGSKA come from the germline V gene (reference sequence). V shed 4 bases and J shed 2 bases, with 15 bases lying between them.

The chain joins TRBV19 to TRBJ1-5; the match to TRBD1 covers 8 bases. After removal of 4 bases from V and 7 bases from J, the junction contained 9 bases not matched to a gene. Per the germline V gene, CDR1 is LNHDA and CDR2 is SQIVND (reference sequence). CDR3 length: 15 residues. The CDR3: CASSNHQGAQQPQHF. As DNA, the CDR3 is TGTGCCAGTAGTAATCATCAGGGGGCCCAACAGCCCCAGCATTTT.

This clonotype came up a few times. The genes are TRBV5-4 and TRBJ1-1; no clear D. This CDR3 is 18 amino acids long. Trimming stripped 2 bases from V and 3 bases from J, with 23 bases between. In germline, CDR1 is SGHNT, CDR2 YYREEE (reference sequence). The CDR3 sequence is CASSLLRLGRRMDTEAFF. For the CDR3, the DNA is TGTGCCAGCAGCTTACTCCGACTTGGGCGGAGGATGGACACTGAAGCTTTCTTT. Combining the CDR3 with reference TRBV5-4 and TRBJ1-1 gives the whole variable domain ETGVTQSPTHLIKTRGQQVTLRCSSQSGHNTVSWYQQALGQGPQFIFQYYREEENGRGNFPPRFSGLQFPNYSSELNVNALELDDSALYLCASSLLRLGRRMDTEAFFGQGTRLTVV.